These 21 T cell receptor beta chains were sequenced from one sample in a study of cytomegalovirus exposure and HLA in healthy donors. In the PCR, 60 Vbeta and 13 Jbeta primers were used. Produced via immunoSEQ multiplex PCR; TCRdb's table is partial and in-frame only. The table records about 130,000 clones, over 75% of them present only once. Sequences were obtained from PBMCs. The receptors shown here come from a boy between 10 and 17 years old in good health and CMV-seronegative.

The chain has TRBV9 and TRBJ2-1; D call uncertain. Trimming left V 0 bases short and J 4 bases short, with 11 bases between. This CDR3 is built from 15 residues. CDR1 SGDLS and CDR2 YYNGEE come from the germline V gene. The DNA for the CDR3 is TGTGCCAGCAGCGTAGGTGGGCTGCCATACAATGAGCAGTTCTTC. Protein product: CASSVGGLPYNEQFF.

The chain couples TRBV19 to TRBJ1-1; maybe TRBD1 (6 bases). The length of the CDR3 is 14 residues. The germline V gene has CDR1 LNHDA and CDR2 SQIVND (reference sequence). The V end lost 1 base, the J end lost 5 bases, and 11 bases lay between the germline ends. CDR3 DNA: TGTGCCAGTAGTATAGGAGGGGGGGAAACTGAAGCTTTCTTT. Translated: CASSIGGGETEAFF.

The chain joins TRBV5-4 to TRBJ1-6; a possible D gene is TRBD1 (6 bases). CDR1 and CDR2 from the germline V gene are SGHNT and YYREEE (reference sequence). The ends were cut back, 0 bases at V and 8 bases at J, with 9 bases in the middle. This CDR3 spans 14 amino acids. For the CDR3, the DNA is TGTGCCAGCAGCTTGGAGGGGGGGGATTCACCCCTCCACTTT. Its translation: CASSLEGGDSPLHF.

The CDR3 nucleotides read TGTGCCAGCAGCTTTTGGGACAGGGACGAGCAGTACTTC. This translates into CASSFWDRDEQYF. The chain couples TRBV5-5 to TRBJ2-7, with 9 bases lining up with TRBD1. V trimming: 2 bases; J trimming: 5 bases; junction bases outside the gene matches: 2. Germline V gives CDR1 SGHKS, CDR2 YYEKEE (reference sequence). CDR3 length: 13 residues.

The chain joins TRBV5-1 to TRBJ2-7; tentative D call: TRBD2 (5 bases). V lost 1 base, J lost 2 bases, and 10 bases lay in between. This CDR3 comprises 14 residues. From germline, CDR1 is SGHRS and CDR2 YFSETQ. The CDR3 DNA reads as TGCGCCAGCAGCTTGTCGGGGTACACCTACGAGCAGTACTTC. Translated, it gives CASSLSGYTYEQYF.

The V gene is TRBV5-4, the J gene TRBJ1-2; D may be TRBD1 (6 bases). The V end lost 2 bases, the J end lost 8 bases, and 13 bases lay between the germline ends. Germline V gene sequence: CDR1 SGHNT, CDR2 YYREEE (reference sequence). The CDR3 is 13 amino acids. The CDR3 loop reads CASSFSGGRGYTF. The CDR3 region has the DNA TGTGCCAGCAGCTTCTCGGGGGGCCGGGGCTACACCTTC. The variable domain in full, completed from reference TRBV5-4 and TRBJ1-2, reads ETGVTQSPTHLIKTRGQQVTLRCSSQSGHNTVSWYQQALGQGPQFIFQYYREEENGRGNFPPRFSGLQFPNYSSELNVNALELDDSALYLCASSFSGGRGYTFGSGTRLTVV.

The V gene is TRBV30, the J gene TRBJ1-5; 7 positions match TRBD1. The length of the CDR3 is 13 residues. In germline, CDR1 is GTSNPN, CDR2 SVGIG (reference sequence). With 2 bases clipped from V and 5 bases from J, the junction kept 3 bases outside the gene matches. As DNA, the CDR3 is TGTGCCTGGAGTCAGGGGGTGGATCAGCCCCAGCATTTT. It is translated as CAWSQGVDQPQHF.

This clone occurred a few times. The chain links TRBV7-9 to TRBJ1-3; TRBD1 aligns across 7 bases. V was clipped by 4 bases and J by 1 base; unmatched bases: 4. CDR1 SEHNR and CDR2 FQNEAQ come from the germline V gene (reference sequence). The CDR3 extends over 15 amino acids. CDR3 region: CASSSDRASGNTIYF. CDR3 sequence (DNA): TGTGCCAGCAGCTCCGACAGGGCTTCTGGAAACACCATATATTTT.

The rearrangement joins TRBV27 to TRBJ2-1, with 12 bases aligning to TRBD2. The germline CDR1 and CDR2 sequences are MNHEY and SMNVEV (reference sequence). Unmatched junction bases numbered 8, after V lost 8 bases and J lost 6 bases. This CDR3 region has 15 residues. CDR3 in amino acids: CASGPSGGAVNEQFF. The CDR3 DNA sequence: TGTGCCAGCGGACCTAGCGGGGGGGCCGTCAATGAGCAGTTCTTC.

The chain carries TRBV6-6 and TRBJ1-1; 7 bases agree with TRBD1. Germline V lookup: CDR1 MNHNY, CDR2 SVGAGI (reference sequence). The CDR3 is made up of 16 amino acids. V was clipped by 2 bases and J by 0 bases; unmatched bases: 6. CDR3: CASSYDRQGVNTEAFF. CDR3 coding DNA: TGTGCCAGCAGTTACGACCGACAGGGAGTGAACACTGAAGCTTTCTTT.

J is TRBJ2-1 and V is TRBV30; 8 nucleotides align to TRBD2. Germline trimming cut 3 bases from V and 5 bases from J; bases unmatched to any gene: 9. The length of the CDR3 is 15 residues. Germline CDR1 and CDR2: GTSNPN and SVGIG (reference sequence). Written as DNA, the CDR3 is TGTGCCTGGAGGAAGTCCGGGACTAGAGACAATGAGCAGTTCTTC. It specifies CAWRKSGTRDNEQFF.

The chain links TRBV5-4 to TRBJ1-1, with TRBD1 identical over 9 bases. The CDR3 has 15 residues. Trimming at V came to 4 bases and at J to 1 base, leaving 5 bases not matched to a gene. Germline CDR1 is SGHNT and CDR2 is YYREEE (reference sequence). The CDR3 loop is CASSPGQGENTEAFF. The CDR3 nucleotides read TGTGCCAGCAGCCCGGGACAGGGAGAGAACACTGAAGCTTTCTTT.

The rearrangement links TRBV6-5 to TRBJ1-6, with TRBD1 as a possible D gene (5 bases). Looked up from germline, CDR1 is MNHEY and CDR2 is SVGAGI. The CDR3 consists of 15 residues. Trimming took 4 bases from V and 6 from J, leaving 13 bases between them. The DNA of the CDR3 is TGTGCCAGCAGTTTAGCCCAGGGCGGTAATTCACCCCTCCACTTT. This encodes CASSLAQGGNSPLHF.

V and J are TRBV6-5 and TRBJ2-1; tentatively, D is TRBD2 (5 bases). The CDR3 spans 15 residues. V lost 5 bases and J 0 bases, leaving 11 bases between the germline ends. In germline, CDR1 is MNHEY, CDR2 SVGAGI. The chain's CDR3 is CASSQLGGSYNEQFF. As DNA, the CDR3 is TGTGCCAGCAGTCAACTAGGCGGCTCCTACAATGAGCAGTTCTTC.

V usage is TRBV10-3 and J usage is TRBJ2-3, with TRBD2 as a possible D gene (7 bases). The CDR3 totals 14 residues. The germline V and J ends were trimmed by 6 bases and 4 bases, with 14 bases remaining between them. Germline-derived CDR1 and CDR2 are ENHRY and SYGVKD. The CDR3 DNA follows: TGTGCCATCAGAGGGGGGGGGCGTCCAGATACGCAGTATTTT. Protein product: CAIRGGGRPDTQYF.

This clone showed up many times. The chain joins TRBV6-4 to TRBJ2-1, with 11 bases fitting TRBD2. The CDR3 extends over 15 amino acids. Germline assignment: CDR1 MRHNA and CDR2 SNTAGT. V lost 4 bases, J lost 6 bases, and 5 bases stayed unmatched. CDR3 protein: CASSATSGASNEQFF. CDR3 bases: TGTGCCAGCAGTGCGACTAGCGGGGCTAGCAATGAGCAGTTCTTC.

V usage is TRBV7-8 and J usage is TRBJ1-3; D not certain. This CDR3 spans 13 amino acids. The germline CDR1 and CDR2 sequences are SGHVS and FQNEAQ. V was pared by 1 base and J by 11 bases, with 12 bases between. CDR3 DNA: TGTGCCAGCAGCTTAGTGGCGGGAGGGCCCATATATTTT. This translates into CASSLVAGGPIYF.

This clone has just a few counts. This chain joins TRBV6-1 and TRBJ1-5; 8 bases line up with TRBD1. This CDR3 comprises 15 residues. V dropped 5 bases and J dropped 6; count of bases not matched to a gene: 9. The germline V gene encodes CDR1 MNHNS and CDR2 SASEGT. The CDR3 DNA reads as TGTGCCAGCAGTTTCGACAGGGGAGGAACTCAGCCCCAGCATTTT. Translating it yields CASSFDRGGTQPQHF.

This chain connects TRBV4-3 to TRBJ2-3, with 8 bases that match TRBD1. The CDR3 is 14 amino acids. The germline CDR1 and CDR2 sequences are LGHNA and YSLEER. Trimming took 3 bases from V and 7 from J; bases not matched to a gene: 6. The CDR3 nucleotides read TGCGCCAGCAGCCAGGACAGGGTGAAACATACGCAGTATTTT. It is translated as CASSQDRVKHTQYF.

V usage is TRBV4-2 and J usage is TRBJ2-7, with TRBD1 identical over 8 bases. V lost 1 base and J lost 0; bases outside the gene matches: 2. Per germline, CDR1 LGHNA and CDR2 YNFKEQ. The CDR3 consists of 15 residues. The CDR3 nucleotides are TGTGCCAGCAGCCAAGGGACAGGGATCTCCTACGAGCAGTACTTC. This gives the protein CASSQGTGISYEQYF.

This chain uses TRBV7-2 with TRBJ2-1; a weak D match, TRBD2 (6 bases). The CDR3 loop spans 15 amino acids. V shed 1 base and J shed 4 bases, with 11 bases lying between them. Looked up from germline, CDR1 is SGHTA and CDR2 is FQGNSA. The DNA of the CDR3 is TGTGCCAGCAGCTTAGGAACGGGGGTATACAATGAGCAGTTCTTC. Translating it yields CASSLGTGVYNEQFF. The variable domain in full, with the rest retrieved from reference TRBV7-2 and TRBJ2-1, is GAGVSQSPSNKVTEKGKDVELRCDPISGHTALYWYRQSLGQGLEFLIYFQGNSAPDKSGLPSDRFSAERTGGSVSTLTIQRTQQEDSAVYLCASSLGTGVYNEQFFGPGTRLTVL.